This T cell receptor (beta chain) stems from a study of cytotoxic CD8 clonotypes in ibrutinib-treated CLL. Study-level information: Researchers reported about 10 relapsed/refractory and over 14 treatment-naive patients, roughly 17 of them IGHV unmutated. Findings of the study overall: A rise in clonality was seen at ibrutinib response, and a fall back toward baseline was seen at progression.

Target depth was 1 in 200,000 to 1 in 1 million T cells, about 10x per clonotype. TCRdb's table, derived via immunoSEQ multiplex PCR, lists solely in-frame clones and lacks some. The sample lists roughly 330,000 clones; approximately 67% were seen once. Germline V gene sequence: CDR1 MNHEY, CDR2 SVGAGI. This CDR3 spans 12 amino acids. V lost 6 bases and J 6 bases, leaving 12 bases between the germline ends. This clone was observed a few times. Its specificity is unknown. The specimen was PBMCs, collected after 36 months of ibrutinib treatment. The chain has TRBV6-5 and TRBJ2-7; D is uncertain. The sequence was collected from a human donor with chronic lymphocytic leukemia. The CDR3 nucleotides are TGTGCCAGCAGCCCGACACGGACCGAGCAGTACTTC. Translated, it gives CASSPTRTEQYF.